The 13 T cell receptor beta chains reported below all come from one sample, sequenced in a study of blood T cells in healthy people across ages. A second PCR of 7 to 11 cycles used a sample-barcoded 5' primer and a J-beta primer mix. One entry per CDR3 protein results from TCRdb running MiXCR on the 5' RACE reads. The repertoire includes about 640,000 distinct CDR3 sequences, roughly 53% of them detected once, and roughly 34% sits in the top ten. The specimen was blood. These receptors all come from a man aged 60 to 69 in good health.

This sequence joins TRBV10-3 and TRBJ1-2, with TRBD1 matching 8 bases. Per the germline V gene, CDR1 is ENHRY and CDR2 is SYGVKD. V lost 6 bases and J lost 4; bases outside the gene matches: 4. This CDR3 comprises 13 residues. The CDR3 DNA reads TGTGCCATCAGCACCGACAGGGGCTATGGCTACACCTTC. It codes for CAISTDRGYGYTF.

The chain couples TRBV11-2 to TRBJ1-2, with D tentatively TRBD1 (5 bases). The CDR3 contains 15 residues. Germline values: CDR1 SGHAT, CDR2 FQNNGV. Trimming removed 1 base from V and 2 bases from J, with 11 bases in between. CDR3 in amino acids: CASSLGGGGNYGYTF. The DNA for the CDR3 is TGTGCCAGCAGCTTAGGTGGCGGGGGAAACTATGGCTACACCTTC.

The V gene is TRBV15, the J gene TRBJ2-5; 8 bases align to TRBD2. Germline values: CDR1 LNHNV, CDR2 YYDKDF (reference sequence). The CDR3 extends over 13 amino acids. V dropped 5 bases and J dropped 11; count of bases not matched to a gene: 10. DNA of the CDR3: TGTGCCACCAGCTTTCGGGGGGGCGATGAGCAGTACTTC. Translating it yields CATSFRGGDEQYF.

The V and J genes are TRBV29-1 and TRBJ2-1, with 8 bases aligning to TRBD2. CDR1 and CDR2 (germline): SQVTM, ANQGSEA. V lost 4 bases and J lost 8; bases outside the gene matches: 7. This CDR3 is 13 amino acids long. CDR3 bases: TGCAGCGTTGTTGACGGGGGGGCCTATGAGCAGTTCTTC. Residues: CSVVDGGAYEQFF.

The chain carries TRBV4-1 and TRBJ2-1, with a tentative D call TRBD1 (5 bases). Deletions cut 8 bases from V and 0 bases from J, with 14 bases between. This CDR3 is 15 amino acids long. The germline V gene has CDR1 MGHRA and CDR2 YSYEKL. CDR3 protein: CASQVGPSSYNEQFF. Written as DNA, the CDR3 is TGCGCCAGCCAGGTGGGGCCGAGCTCCTACAATGAGCAGTTCTTC.

The V call is TRBV11-2, the J call TRBJ2-5; D remains ambiguous. The J call is doubtful: the DNA matches TRBJ2-7 better. The CDR3 totals 14 residues. Germline V gives CDR1 SGHAT, CDR2 FQNNGV. The chain's CDR3 is CASSLAGSHYEQYF. The CDR3 DNA reads as TGTGCCAGCAGCTTAGCGGGCTCCCATTACGAGCAGTACTTC.

This clonotype was seen only a few times. The rearrangement links TRBV25-1 to TRBJ2-7; maybe TRBD1 (6 bases). V was trimmed by 6 bases and J by 6 bases, leaving 12 bases between them. The CDR3 runs to 12 residues. Germline V gene data show CDR1 as MGHDK and CDR2 as SYGVNS. The CDR3 spells CASRDSWGEQYF. In DNA form, the CDR3 reads TGTGCCAGCAGGGACAGTTGGGGCGAGCAGTACTTC.

The chain has TRBV6-5 and TRBJ1-4; a possible D gene is TRBD1 (5 bases). Trimming cost V 5 bases and J 4 bases, with 14 bases left between them. Germline V gives CDR1 MNHEY, CDR2 SVGAGI. This CDR3 is built from 15 residues. The CDR3: CASSPRQILNEKLFF. CDR3 in DNA: TGTGCCAGCAGTCCCAGACAGATCCTTAATGAAAAACTGTTTTTT.

This clonotype was counted once. J is TRBJ2-5 and V is TRBV10-3, with no clear D. This CDR3 contains 16 residues. With 3 bases removed from V and 4 bases from J, the gap between germline ends came to 18 bases. The germline gives CDR1 ENHRY, CDR2 SYGVKD. This CDR3 reads CAISDSLGRRGETQYF. The CDR3, as DNA: TGTGCCATCAGTGACTCCCTGGGCAGGCGAGGAGAGACCCAGTACTTC.

The V call is TRBV14, the J call TRBJ2-3; D is unresolved. Between the trimmed V and J ends, which lost 1 base and 5 bases, there was a span of 7 bases. The CDR3 is made up of 13 amino acids. CDR1 is SGHDN, CDR2 FVKESK, per germline. The CDR3 region is CASSQVLGDTQYF. CDR3 nucleotides: TGTGCCAGCAGCCAAGTGTTGGGAGATACGCAGTATTTT.

The chain links TRBV20-1 to TRBJ1-1, with TRBD1 identical over 8 bases. The V segment lost 2 bases and the J segment 2 bases; nucleotides outside the gene matches: 7. CDR3 length: 15 residues. Per the germline V gene, CDR1 is DFQATT and CDR2 is SNEGSKA (reference sequence). This chain's CDR3 is CSARSPGGTNTEAFF. Here the CDR3 DNA reads TGCAGTGCTAGATCCCCAGGGGGCACCAACACTGAAGCTTTCTTT.

The chain uses TRBV20-1 and TRBJ2-7; TRBD2 agrees at 10 bases. This CDR3 contains 14 residues. CDR1 DFQATT and CDR2 SNEGSKA come from the germline V gene (reference sequence). CDR3 amino acids: CSVTGTSVSYEQYF. The CDR3 bases are TGCAGCGTCACCGGGACTAGCGTTTCCTACGAGCAGTACTTC.

This rearrangement joins TRBV10-3 to TRBJ2-7; TRBD2 might be the D (6 bases). CDR3 length: 12 residues. V lost 9 bases and J 7 bases, leaving 16 bases between the germline ends. Germline V gene sequence: CDR1 ENHRY, CDR2 SYGVKD. The CDR3 DNA reads TGTGCCATAAGGAGGGATAACAATGAGCAGTACTTC. As protein: CAIRRDNNEQYF.